This T cell receptor beta chain was recovered during a study of PD-1 blockade in classical Hodgkin lymphoma. Study outcomes and limitations: TCR diversity in CD4+, not CD8+, cells rose significantly by C4D1.

Every patient experienced relapse after autologous stem cell transplantation, and brentuximab vedotin exposure varied. V was shortened by 0 bases and J by 2 bases, with 9 bases between the two germline ends. The CDR3 totals 15 residues. CDR1 is SGDLS and CDR2 is YYNGEE in the germline V gene. On this clone itself: Its antigen is unknown.

Clones were sequenced by immunoSEQ multiplex PCR, and TCRdb holds only the in-frame ones, with some missing. The data hold roughly 140,000 clones, with 78% observed a single time. This sequence joins TRBV9 and TRBJ1-3; possible D gene TRBD1, 6 bases. This receptor was identified in a human donor with classical Hodgkin lymphoma. The sample consisted of peripheral blood mononuclear cells (PBMCs), taken before the second cycle of nivolumab. DNA for the CDR3: TGTGCCAGCAGCGTAGCAGGGGCCCCTGGAAACACCATATATTTT. Its translation: CASSVAGAPGNTIYF. The entire variable domain, with the rest obtained from reference TRBV9 and TRBJ1-3, is as follows: DSGVTQTPKHLITATGQRVTLRCSPRSGDLSVYWYQQSLDQGLQFLIQYYNGEERAKGNILERFSAQQFPDLHSELNLSSLELGDSALYFCASSVAGAPGNTIYFGEGSWLTVV.